The TCR beta chain under discussion was sequenced for a study of OX40 agonist ivuxolimab in advanced cancers. Study context: The patients received agonistic anti-OX40 (CD134) antibody ivuxolimab.

Only in-frame clones appear in the TCRdb table, and some are missing; sequencing was by immunoSEQ multiplex PCR. Found here are about 81,000 clones, 84% of them singletons; the top ten hold approximately 7%. Patients who had autoimmune disease history or got systemic immunosuppression were left out. Deletions cut 3 bases from V and 4 bases from J, with 9 bases between. The CDR3 length is 13 residues. Germline-derived CDR1 and CDR2 are SEHNR and FQNEAQ (reference sequence). Study-level results: Clonal expansion by week 6 occurred in CD4+ and CD8+ blood T cells (at 0.1 to 3.0 mg/kg). Normalized T-cell clonal expansion was also low in a subset of nonresponders.

As regards this clone: Its antigen is as yet unknown.

V is TRBV7-9 and J is TRBJ1-2; D is uncertain. The sequence was collected from an adult with an advanced solid tumor such as melanoma, head and neck, liver or kidney cancer. The sequencing here drew on CD4+ or CD8+ T cells sorted from blood, taken in a trial of the OX40 agonist ivuxolimab. The CDR3 DNA reads as TGTGCCAGCAGCTTGGATTATCTCTATGGCTACACCTTC. Its protein is CASSLDYLYGYTF.